The 6 T cell receptor beta chains listed next were all sequenced from one sample in a study of blood T cell repertoires in COVID-19. Libraries were prepared by immunoSEQ multiplex PCR; TCRdb keeps only in-frame clonotypes and omits some of them. The sample has 70,000 to 90,000 clones; about 82% are singletons. The material sequenced was peripheral blood. The receptor set was obtained from a man over 45 with active COVID-19.

This rearrangement joins TRBV10-3 to TRBJ2-3, with D uncertain. The germline CDR1 and CDR2 sequences are ENHRY and SYGVKD. The CDR3 runs 12 residues. V was pared by 3 bases and J by 4 bases, with 5 bases between. Here the CDR3 DNA reads TGTGCCATCAGTGATCTTGCAGATACGCAGTATTTT. As protein: CAISDLADTQYF.

The V call is TRBV27, the J call TRBJ2-7; 10 nucleotides align to TRBD1. The ends lost 4 bases at V and 6 bases at J; junction bases unmatched: 3. CDR1 and CDR2 (germline): MNHEY, SMNVEV (reference sequence). CDR3 length equals 13 residues. The CDR3 region is CASSSGQGGEQYF. The CDR3 nucleotides are TGTGCCAGCAGTTCCGGACAGGGGGGCGAGCAGTACTTC.

The chain uses TRBV15 and TRBJ1-5, with D possibly being TRBD1 (5 bases). Germline V gene data show CDR1 as LNHNV and CDR2 as YYDKDF (reference sequence). V lost 1 base to trimming and J lost 0 bases, with 16 bases between them. This CDR3 has 18 residues. CDR3 bases: TGTGCCACCAGCAGAGCGAAAGAAGGGGTAATTAGCAATCAGCCCCAGCATTTT. Translated: CATSRAKEGVISNQPQHF. The full variable domain, its missing parts supplied by reference TRBV15 and TRBJ1-5, is DAMVIQNPRYQVTQFGKPVTLSCSQTLNHNVMYWYQQKSSQAPKLLFHYYDKDFNNEADTPDNFQSRRPNTSFCFLDIRSPGLGDTAMYLCATSRAKEGVISNQPQHFGDGTRLSIL.

The V and J genes are TRBV6-5 and TRBJ1-3, with D hard to call. The CDR3 consists of 15 residues. The germline V gene encodes CDR1 MNHEY and CDR2 SVGAGI. V shed 4 bases and J shed 0 bases, with 10 bases lying between them. The CDR3 sequence: CASSSEGASGNTIYF. Here the CDR3 DNA reads TGTGCCAGCAGTTCGGAGGGAGCCTCTGGAAACACCATATATTTT.

The V gene is TRBV25-1, the J gene TRBJ2-3; perhaps TRBD2 as D (6 bases). This CDR3 comprises 14 residues. Between the trimmed V and J ends, which lost 5 bases and 3 bases, there was a span of 12 bases. From germline, CDR1 is MGHDK and CDR2 SYGVNS. The CDR3 loop is CASSPGLETDTQYF. DNA of the CDR3: TGTGCCAGCAGTCCGGGACTTGAAACAGATACGCAGTATTTT.

This clone was seen a handful of times. The chain has TRBV2 and TRBJ2-4; 10 bases agree with TRBD1. CDR3 length equals 14 residues. Looked up from germline, CDR1 is SNHLY and CDR2 is FYNNEI. J was trimmed by 6 bases and V by 4 bases; bases with no gene match: 3. CDR3 coding DNA: TGTGCCAGCAGTGGACAGGGGGCGGGAAACATTCAGTACTTC. It translates to CASSGQGAGNIQYF.